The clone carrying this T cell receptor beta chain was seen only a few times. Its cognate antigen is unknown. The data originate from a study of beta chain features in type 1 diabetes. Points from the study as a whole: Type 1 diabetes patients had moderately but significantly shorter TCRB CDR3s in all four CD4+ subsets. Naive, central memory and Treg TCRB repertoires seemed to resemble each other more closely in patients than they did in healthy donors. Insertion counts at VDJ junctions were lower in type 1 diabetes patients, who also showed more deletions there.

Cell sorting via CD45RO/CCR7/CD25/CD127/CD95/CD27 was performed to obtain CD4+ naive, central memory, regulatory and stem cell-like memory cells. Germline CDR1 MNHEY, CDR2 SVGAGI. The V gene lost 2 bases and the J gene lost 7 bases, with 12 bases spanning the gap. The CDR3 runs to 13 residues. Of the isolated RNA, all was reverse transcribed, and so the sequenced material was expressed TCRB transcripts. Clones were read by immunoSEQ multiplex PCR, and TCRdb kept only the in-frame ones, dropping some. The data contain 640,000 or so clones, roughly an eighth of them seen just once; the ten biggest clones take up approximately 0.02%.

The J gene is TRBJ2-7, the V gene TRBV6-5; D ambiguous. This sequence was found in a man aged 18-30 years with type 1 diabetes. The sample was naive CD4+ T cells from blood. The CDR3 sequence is CASSYPPTREQYF. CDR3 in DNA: TGTGCCAGCAGTTACCCCCCGACAAGGGAGCAGTACTTC.